Shown below are 18 T cell receptor beta chains from a single sample sequenced in a study of early T cells in non-severe SARS-CoV-2 infection. TCRdb re-called the 5' RACE reads with MiXCR, one entry per CDR3 protein. The data contain more than 80,000 distinct CDR3 sequences, approximately 14% of them singletons. Sequencing was performed on whole blood. The receptors stem from an adult who was a healthcare worker with PCR-confirmed SARS-CoV-2 infection or an uninfected control (not recorded which).

V is TRBV6-5 and J is TRBJ1-2; 7 positions match TRBD1. The CDR3 has 14 amino acids. The V gene's germline CDR1 is MNHEY and CDR2 SVGAGI. The J segment lost 3 bases and the V segment lost 5 bases, leaving 6 bases of the junction unmatched. The CDR3 coding sequence is TGTGCCAGCAGTATCAGGGGGACGGACTATGGCTACACCTTC. The encoded protein is CASSIRGTDYGYTF.

This clonotype has more than one count but fewer than ten. The chain joins TRBV5-1 to TRBJ2-6; 7 bases are a match to TRBD1. Unmatched junction bases numbered 10, after V lost 4 bases and J lost 12 bases. Germline CDR1 reads SGHRS; CDR2 reads YFSETQ. CDR3 size: 14 residues. In DNA, the CDR3 is TGCGCCAGCAGCCCGATTCAGACAGGGACCGTCCTGACTTTC. This encodes CASSPIQTGTVLTF.

This clonotype was detected many times. The V gene is TRBV10-3, the J gene TRBJ2-1; possible D gene TRBD1, 5 bases. The V gene's germline CDR1 is ENHRY and CDR2 SYGVKD. The CDR3 runs 13 residues. The V gene lost 10 bases and the J gene lost 2 bases, with 12 bases spanning the gap. The chain's CDR3 is CATQGGPYNEQFF. DNA of the CDR3: TGTGCCACCCAGGGTGGCCCCTACAATGAGCAGTTCTTC.

CDR3 DNA: TGTGCCAGCAGAGGGGTGACAGGCCCGCAGTTCTTC. Encoded protein: CASRGVTGPQFF. The chain combines TRBV12-3 or TRBV12-4 with TRBJ2-1; possibly TRBD1 for D (6 bases). V lost 6 bases, J lost 12 bases, and 15 bases lay in between. This CDR3 contains 12 residues.

V gene TRBV9 combines with J gene TRBJ1-1; D uncertain. This CDR3 spans 12 amino acids. V was clipped by 5 bases and J by 2 bases, with 7 bases between them. Per the germline V gene, CDR1 is SGDLS and CDR2 is YYNGEE. The CDR3: CASRVVNTEAFF. The CDR3 DNA is TGTGCCAGCAGGGTCGTAAACACTGAAGCTTTCTTT.

Only a few counts were recorded for this clonotype. This chain connects TRBV6-5 to TRBJ2-1; 14 bases map to TRBD2. Germline CDR1 reads MNHEY; CDR2 reads SVGAGI. V lost 6 bases to trimming and J lost 9 bases; unmatched junction nucleotides: 4. The CDR3 is made up of 14 amino acids. The CDR3 is CASRSGTSGSEQFF. The DNA of the CDR3 is TGTGCCAGCAGGTCCGGGACTAGCGGGAGTGAGCAGTTCTTC.

This clonotype has ten or more counts. V usage is TRBV7-2 and J usage is TRBJ2-3; the match to TRBD2 covers 7 bases. V lost 4 bases to trimming and J lost 1 base; unmatched junction nucleotides: 5. The CDR3 is 15 amino acids. Germline CDR1 is SGHTA and CDR2 is FQGNSA. CDR3 nucleotide sequence: TGTGCCAGCAGCTCCCAGGCGGGAGGCACAGATACGCAGTATTTT. Protein product: CASSSQAGGTDTQYF.

Worth noting for this clonotype: Germline and junction disagree at one end, which may indicate a read error. The chain is built from TRBV28 and TRBJ1-5, with D possibly TRBD1 on 5 matching bases. CDR3 length: 10 residues. CDR1 and CDR2 from the germline V gene are MDHEN and SYDVKM. CDR3 sequence reads: CASSGRTPYF. Written as DNA, the CDR3 is TGTGCCAGCAGTGGCCGGACACCATATTTT.

This clonotype turned up a few times. The genes are TRBV28 and TRBJ1-6, with D possibly TRBD1 on 6 matching bases. This CDR3 is built from 12 residues. The germline V gene encodes CDR1 MDHEN and CDR2 SYDVKM. V was clipped by 4 bases and J by 19 bases, with 17 bases between them. The CDR3 DNA follows: TGTGCCAGCAGTTCCTCGACAGGCGAGAGGCACTTT. Translated: CASSSSTGERHF. The complete variable domain, with remaining parts taken from reference TRBV28 and TRBJ1-6, reads DVKVTQSSRYLVKRTGEKVFLECVQDMDHENMFWYRQDPGLGLRLIYFSYDVKMKEKGDIPEGYSVSREKKERFSLILESASTNQTSMYLCASSSSTGERHFGNGTRLTVT.

The gene calls are TRBV6-2 or TRBV6-3 and TRBJ1-5; D remains unclear. Trimming removed 6 bases from V and 9 bases from J, with 12 bases in between. CDR3 length: 12 residues. Per the germline V gene, CDR1 is MNHEY and CDR2 is SVGEGT. CDR3 sequence: CASSFTSSPQHF. CDR3 sequence (DNA): TGTGCCAGCAGCTTTACATCATCGCCCCAGCATTTT.

This chain joins TRBV11-2 and TRBJ2-7, with 7 nucleotides matching TRBD1. The junction had 6 bases not matched to a gene; V was cut back by 1 base and J by 0 bases. From germline, CDR1 is SGHAT and CDR2 FQNNGV. The CDR3 consists of 16 residues. The CDR3 protein is CASSLVGQASSYEQYF. CDR3 in DNA: TGTGCCAGCAGCTTAGTCGGACAGGCTAGCTCCTACGAGCAGTACTTC.

This clonotype occurred a few times. The chain couples TRBV6-5 to TRBJ2-7; D gene unclear. The V and J ends lost 0 bases and 3 bases respectively, with 9 bases between them. The CDR3 length is 14 residues. CDR1 is MNHEY and CDR2 is SVGAGI in the germline V gene. The CDR3 spells CASSYSKGFYEQYF. The CDR3 nucleotides read TGTGCCAGCAGTTACTCGAAGGGATTCTACGAGCAGTACTTC.

This chain links TRBV30 with TRBJ1-5; unclear D gene. This CDR3 contains 14 residues. The germline V and J ends were trimmed by 1 base and 0 bases, with 7 bases remaining between them. The germline CDR1 and CDR2 sequences are GTSNPN and SVGIG (reference sequence). The CDR3 nucleotides read TGTGCCTGGAGTGATGGGGTTAGCAATCAGCCCCAGCATTTT. Protein sequence: CAWSDGVSNQPQHF.

This clonotype was counted a single time. This chain's CDR3 is CASSNLDSLNTEAFF. DNA for the CDR3: TGTGCCAGCAGCAACCTGGACAGTCTGAACACTGAAGCTTTCTTT. V and J are TRBV13 and TRBJ1-1; perhaps TRBD1 as D (6 bases). The germline CDR1 and CDR2 sequences are PRHDT and FYEKMQ (reference sequence). V was trimmed by 5 bases and J by 0 bases, leaving 13 bases between them. This CDR3 has 15 residues.

This clonotype was found a few times. V and J are TRBV29-1 and TRBJ2-7; TRBD1 agrees at 10 bases. Trimming at V came to 2 bases and at J to 6 bases, leaving 7 bases not matched to a gene. The CDR3 is made up of 14 amino acids. Germline CDR1 reads SQVTM; CDR2 reads ANQGSEA. In DNA, the CDR3 is TGCAGCGTTGAAAAGGGGACAGGGGATTTCGAGCAGTACTTC. Protein: CSVEKGTGDFEQYF.

This clonotype was seen a handful of times. V gene TRBV3-1 combines with J gene TRBJ2-5; TRBD2 matches at 9 bases. Trimming removed 0 bases from V and 1 base from J; junction bases left unmatched: 6. This CDR3 has 17 amino acids. From germline, CDR1 is LGHDT and CDR2 YNNKEL (reference sequence). The CDR3 spells CASSQERLAGLQETQYF. The CDR3 DNA sequence: TGTGCCAGCAGCCAAGAAAGGCTAGCGGGACTCCAAGAGACCCAGTACTTC.

This clonotype was observed a few times. The genes are TRBV3-1 and TRBJ2-7; D is tentatively TRBD1 or TRBD2 (5 bases each). The CDR3 has 13 amino acids. Germline V CDR1 and CDR2: LGHDT, YNNKEL (reference sequence). V lost 4 bases, J lost 7 bases, and 14 bases lay in between. The DNA for the CDR3 is TGTGCCAGCAGCCGTGGGGGATCAGGAGAGCAGTACTTC. Encoded protein: CASSRGGSGEQYF.

The rearrangement uses TRBV12-3 or TRBV12-4 and TRBJ2-2; no definite D call. V lost 5 bases to trimming and J lost 1 base, with 14 bases between them. The CDR3 covers 16 residues. The CDR3 spells CASSPRFRVNTGELFF. DNA of the CDR3: TGTGCCAGCAGTCCCCGATTTCGGGTGAACACCGGGGAGCTGTTTTTT.